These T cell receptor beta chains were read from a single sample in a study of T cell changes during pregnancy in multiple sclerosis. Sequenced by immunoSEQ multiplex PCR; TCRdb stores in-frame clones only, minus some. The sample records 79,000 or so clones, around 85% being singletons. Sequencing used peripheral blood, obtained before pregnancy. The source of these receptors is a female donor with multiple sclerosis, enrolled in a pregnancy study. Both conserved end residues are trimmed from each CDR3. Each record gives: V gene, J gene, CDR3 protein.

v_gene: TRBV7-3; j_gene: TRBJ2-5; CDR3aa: ASSSSGGGETQY
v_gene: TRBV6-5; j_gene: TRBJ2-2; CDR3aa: ASRQQGTVTGELF
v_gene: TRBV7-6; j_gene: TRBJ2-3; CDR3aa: ASSLGGHGVDTQY
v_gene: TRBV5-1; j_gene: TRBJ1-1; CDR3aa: ASSLQGRNTEAF
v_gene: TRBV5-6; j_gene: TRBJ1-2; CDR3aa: ASSLLSRSGYT
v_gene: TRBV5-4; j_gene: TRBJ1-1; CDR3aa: ASSPVGVFEAF
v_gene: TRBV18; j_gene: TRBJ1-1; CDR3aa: ASSPELLNTEAF
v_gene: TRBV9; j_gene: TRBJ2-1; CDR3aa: ASSVASNEQF
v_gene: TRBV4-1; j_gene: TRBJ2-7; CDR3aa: ASSQDRVSGQRDEQY
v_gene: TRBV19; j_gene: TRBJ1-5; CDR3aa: ATSPVIARIYSNQPQH
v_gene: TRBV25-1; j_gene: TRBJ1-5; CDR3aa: ASNGQGDQPQH
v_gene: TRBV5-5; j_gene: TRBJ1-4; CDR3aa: ASSLTGPGEKLF
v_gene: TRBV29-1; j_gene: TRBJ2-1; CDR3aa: SGGQALAGPRSDEQF
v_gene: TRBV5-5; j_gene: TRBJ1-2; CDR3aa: ASSFGVRDRGGLDYGYT
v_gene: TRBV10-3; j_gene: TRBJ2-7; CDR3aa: AISPRLPYYEQY
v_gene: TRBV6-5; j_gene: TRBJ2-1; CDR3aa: ASTSGSSYNEQF
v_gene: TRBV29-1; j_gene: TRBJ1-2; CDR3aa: SAIQGQGGYGYT
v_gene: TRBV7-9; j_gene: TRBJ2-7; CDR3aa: ASSFEGAPYEQY
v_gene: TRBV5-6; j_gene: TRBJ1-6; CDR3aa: ASSLDRRPHNSPLH
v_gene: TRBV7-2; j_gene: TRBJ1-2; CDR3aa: ASSPGRDFNYGYT
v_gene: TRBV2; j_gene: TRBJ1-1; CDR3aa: ASSVQQNTEAF
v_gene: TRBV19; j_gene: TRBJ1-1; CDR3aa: ASRVAGALNTEAF
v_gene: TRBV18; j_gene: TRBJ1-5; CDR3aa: ASSPGTGGLFHQPQH
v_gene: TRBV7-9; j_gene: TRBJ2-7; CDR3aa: ASSLVGASGSYEQY
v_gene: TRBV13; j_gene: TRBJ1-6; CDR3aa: ASSLTGFNSPLH
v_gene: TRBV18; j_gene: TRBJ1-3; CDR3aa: ASSPPGDRASGNTIY
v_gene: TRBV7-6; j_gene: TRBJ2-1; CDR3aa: ASSRTGEQF
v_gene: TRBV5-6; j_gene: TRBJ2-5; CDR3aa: ASSRDRGETQY
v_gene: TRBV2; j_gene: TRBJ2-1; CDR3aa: ASSELGLAEINEQF
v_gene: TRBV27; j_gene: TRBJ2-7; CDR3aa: ASSPRQGSFHEQY
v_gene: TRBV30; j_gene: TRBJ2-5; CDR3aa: AWSVRQGGWETQY
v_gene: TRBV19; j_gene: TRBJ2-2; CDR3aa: ASAITRGQGAAIPGELF
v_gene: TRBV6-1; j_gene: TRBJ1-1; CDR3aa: ASRRDAREAF
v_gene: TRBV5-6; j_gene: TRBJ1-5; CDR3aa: ASSPDRAYSNQPQH
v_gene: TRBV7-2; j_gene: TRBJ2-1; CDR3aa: ASSLRDRSNEQF
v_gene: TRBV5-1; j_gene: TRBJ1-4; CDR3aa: ASSDPQGSNEKLF
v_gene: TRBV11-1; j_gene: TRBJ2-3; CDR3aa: ASSLARVGDTQY
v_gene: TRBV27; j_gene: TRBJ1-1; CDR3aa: ASSFKGEGVTEAF
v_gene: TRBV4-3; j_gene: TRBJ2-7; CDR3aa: ASSQVLFGPWEQY
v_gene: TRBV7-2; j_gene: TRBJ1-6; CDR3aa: ASSLVDPVLGSPLH
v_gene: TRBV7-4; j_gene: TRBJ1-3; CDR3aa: ASSPTGTGKNLCSGNTIY
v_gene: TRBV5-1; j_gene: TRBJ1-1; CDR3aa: ASSKRQGGPNTEAF
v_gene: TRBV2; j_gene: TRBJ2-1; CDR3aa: ASSEPLAGADEQF
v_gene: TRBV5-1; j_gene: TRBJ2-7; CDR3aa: ASSWTDSTYEQY
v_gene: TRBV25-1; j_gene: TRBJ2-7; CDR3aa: ASVGQGRYEQY
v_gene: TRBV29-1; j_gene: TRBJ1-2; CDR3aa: SVTPTGDYGYT
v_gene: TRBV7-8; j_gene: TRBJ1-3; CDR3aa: ASSRTGGPGNTIY
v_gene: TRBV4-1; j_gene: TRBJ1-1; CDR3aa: ASSPRDRSERQARVNTEAF
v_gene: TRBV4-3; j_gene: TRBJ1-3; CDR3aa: ASSQDPRGPGNTIY
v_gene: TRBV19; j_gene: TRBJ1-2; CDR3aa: ASSPWTGTYGYT
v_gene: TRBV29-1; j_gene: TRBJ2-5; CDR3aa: SVEGLAGVPPETQY